This passage covers 2 T cell receptor beta chains from one sample sequenced in a study of blood T cell repertoires in COVID-19. The assay was immunoSEQ multiplex PCR, and TCRdb's table has in-frame clones only and misses some. The data hold 400,000 or so clones, with around 87% observed a single time. What was sequenced was peripheral blood. The receptors come from a human donor in a cohort sampled during active COVID-19.

The sample holds a few counts of this clone. The chain combines TRBV2 with TRBJ2-4; no firm D call. V lost 2 bases, J lost 8 bases, and 13 bases lay in between. The CDR3 sequence is 14 residues long. The germline gives CDR1 SNHLY, CDR2 FYNNEI. CDR3: CASSEISASDIQYF. In DNA form, the CDR3 reads TGTGCCAGCAGTGAAATATCAGCAAGCGACATTCAGTACTTC. The full variable domain, its missing parts supplied by reference TRBV2 and TRBJ2-4, is EPEVTQTPSHQVTQMGQEVILRCVPISNHLYFYWYRQILGQKVEFLVSFYNNEISEKSEIFDDQFSVERPDGSNFTLKIRSTKLEDSAMYFCASSEISASDIQYFGAGTRLSVL.

The genes are TRBV23-1 and TRBJ2-3, with 12 bases that match TRBD1. TRBV23-1 is reported as an ORF; its role is uncertain. The CDR3 has 17 amino acids. V dropped 7 bases and J dropped 6; count of bases not matched to a gene: 14. The CDR3 DNA reads TGCGCCAGCAAAGGGCATGGGACAGGGGGCGCCCCCGATACGCAGTATTTT. This sequence encodes CASKGHGTGGAPDTQYF.